The subject of this entry is one T cell receptor (beta chain). What it binds is not known. Germline and junction disagree at one end, which may indicate a read error. This sample is part of a study of shared clonotypes between healthy human individuals. Whole-study context: Researchers assigned three CD4 naive, three CD4 memory, two CD8 naive and one CD8 memory plate to each donor. Findings and caveats of the study: Despite large depth, rarefaction showed incomplete sorted-subset sequencing.

CDR3 length: 15 amino acids. The germline gives CDR1 SGHTA, CDR2 FQGTGA. Methods used by the authors: Filtering was not the same, since immunoSEQ gave junction-only sequences without quality scores. Sequenced by immunoSEQ multiplex PCR; TCRdb stores in-frame clones only, minus some. The V and J calls and the clone size are those of that table, but D and trimming were determined from the DNA. The sample gives a few million clones, approximately 90% of which show up once; 0.3% to 0.45% is in the top ten. This chain connects TRBV7-3 to TRBJ1-4; D not certain. The receptor was isolated from a man aged 18-30 years in good health. Some clones in this sample may be carry-over from other donors' samples. Sequencing was done on a sample of naive CD4+ T cells from PBMCs. Sample subset: CD45RA+ positively selected. CDR3 protein: CASSQELDSSMEPPF. The CDR3 DNA sequence: TGTGCCAGCAGCCAGGAGCTAGATTCCTCGATGGAGCCTCCTTTT.